This T cell receptor (beta chain) was profiled in a study of shared clonotypes between healthy human individuals. The method was immunoSEQ multiplex PCR; TCRdb's version includes in-frame clones alone and lacks a portion of them. The sample consists of approximately 980,000 clones, approximately 80% of them appearing once. All donors were healthy HIV-negative adults lacking recent acute infections or vaccinations. The CDR3 is 15 amino acids. V was pared by 2 bases and J by 2 bases, with 4 bases of the junction left unmatched. The germline V gene has CDR1 MNHEY and CDR2 SVGAGI. The source is a man aged 18 to 30 in good health. The rearrangement links TRBV6-5 to TRBJ2-3; 7 nucleotides agree with TRBD1. The source material was memory CD4+ T cells sorted from blood. As to subset: CD45RA-negative fraction. CDR3 sequence: CASSYPGQNTDTQYF. CDR3 DNA sequence: TGTGCCAGCAGTTACCCGGGACAGAACACAGATACGCAGTATTTT.